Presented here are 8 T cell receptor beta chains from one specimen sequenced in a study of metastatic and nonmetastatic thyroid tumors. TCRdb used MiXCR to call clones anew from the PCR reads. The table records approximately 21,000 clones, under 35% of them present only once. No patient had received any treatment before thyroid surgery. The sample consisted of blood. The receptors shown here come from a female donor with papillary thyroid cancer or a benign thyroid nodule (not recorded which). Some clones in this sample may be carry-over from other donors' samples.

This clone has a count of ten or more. CDR3 sequence: CASSLAFDSFRATNEKLFF. The CDR3 DNA is TGTGCCAGCAGCTTAGCGTTCGACAGTTTTCGAGCAACTAATGAAAAACTGTTTTTT. This chain joins TRBV7-2 and TRBJ1-4; a weak D match, TRBD1 (5 bases). CDR1 is SGHTA, CDR2 FQGNSA, per germline. V lost 0 bases to trimming and J lost 0 bases, with 17 bases between them. CDR3 size: 19 residues.

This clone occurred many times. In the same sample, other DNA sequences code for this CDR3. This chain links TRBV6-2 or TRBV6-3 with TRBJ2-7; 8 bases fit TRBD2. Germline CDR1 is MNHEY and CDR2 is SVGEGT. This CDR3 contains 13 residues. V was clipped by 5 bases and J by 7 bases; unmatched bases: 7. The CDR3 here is CASSQREFPEQYF. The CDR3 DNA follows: TGTGCCAGCAGTCAGCGGGAGTTCCCGGAGCAGTACTTC.

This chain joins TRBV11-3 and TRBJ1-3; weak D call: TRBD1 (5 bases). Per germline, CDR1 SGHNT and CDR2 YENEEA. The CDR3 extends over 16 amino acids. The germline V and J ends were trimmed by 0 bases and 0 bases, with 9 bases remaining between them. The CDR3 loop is CASSLEFGASGNTIYF. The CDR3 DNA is TGTGCCAGCAGCTTAGAGTTCGGGGCCTCTGGAAACACCATATATTTT.

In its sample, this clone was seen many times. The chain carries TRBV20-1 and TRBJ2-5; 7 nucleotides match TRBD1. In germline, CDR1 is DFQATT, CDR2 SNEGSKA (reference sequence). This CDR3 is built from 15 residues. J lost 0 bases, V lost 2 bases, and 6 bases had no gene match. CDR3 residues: CSARILDRYQETQYF. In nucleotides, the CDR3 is TGCAGTGCTAGAATCCTGGACAGGTACCAAGAGACCCAGTACTTC.

CDR3 nucleotides: TGTGCCAGCAGCGTAAAGGATAGAACAGATACGCAGTATTTT. This translates into CASSVKDRTDTQYF. The chain uses TRBV9 and TRBJ2-3; D unclear. V lost 1 base, J lost 3 bases, and 9 bases lay in between. Germline values: CDR1 SGDLS, CDR2 YYNGEE. The CDR3 is made up of 14 amino acids.

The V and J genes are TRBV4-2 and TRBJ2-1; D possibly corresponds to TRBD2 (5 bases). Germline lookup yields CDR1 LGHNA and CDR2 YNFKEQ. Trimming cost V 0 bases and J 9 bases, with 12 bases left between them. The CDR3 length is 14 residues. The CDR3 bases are TGTGCCAGCAGCCAAGATGGTAGCGTCAGTGAGCAGTTCTTC. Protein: CASSQDGSVSEQFF.

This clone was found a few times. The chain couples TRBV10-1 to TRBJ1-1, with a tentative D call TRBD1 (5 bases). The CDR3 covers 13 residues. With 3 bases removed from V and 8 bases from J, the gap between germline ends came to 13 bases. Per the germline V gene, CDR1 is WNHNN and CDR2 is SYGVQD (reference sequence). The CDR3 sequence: CASSEGVYGEAFF. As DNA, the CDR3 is TGCGCCAGCAGTGAAGGGGTTTACGGGGAAGCTTTCTTT.

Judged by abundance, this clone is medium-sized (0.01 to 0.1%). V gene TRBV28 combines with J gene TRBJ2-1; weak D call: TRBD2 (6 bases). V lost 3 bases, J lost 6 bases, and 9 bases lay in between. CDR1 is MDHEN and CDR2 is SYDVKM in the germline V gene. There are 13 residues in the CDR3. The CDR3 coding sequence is TGTGCCAGCAGTTTGGAGGGGACCAATGAGCAGTTCTTC. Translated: CASSLEGTNEQFF.